The entry that follows covers one TCR beta chain sequence. This clonotype was seen a handful of times. The specificity of this receptor is unknown. The sample holds no much larger clone one base away, and base qualities are not on file. The CDR3 spans 12 residues, from the cysteine through the phenylalanine. Left in the record is the CDR3 DNA by itself, 36 bases read in frame from the first base. V is trimmed back by 7 bases and J by 8 bases, and the junction contains 7 bases that no gene match accounts for. CDR1 and CDR2 are read off the germline V gene as MNHEY and SVGAGI. Cells with a CD4+CD8-CD45RO-CD45RA+ profile were isolated by FACS and defined as naive CD4+ T cells, and those with a CD8+CD4-CD45RA+CD27bright profile were defined as naive CD8+ T cells. The antibodies used for sorting targeted CD4 (RPA-T4), CD8 (SK1), CD27 (O323), CD45RA (HI100) and CD45RO (UCHL1). The data belong to a study of healthy donors' naive CD4 and CD8 T cells (dated by TCRdb to between 2014 and 2017). Background on the whole study: Donor selection covered three age groups (20-25, 40-50 and 60-70 years) with more than five people in each, and the resulting cohort had a mean age of approximately 43 and was half female. For TCR alpha, a new primer set was designed to cover all functional IMGT alpha gene variants, and all other steps followed the beta-chain workflow. The study sequenced rearranged TCR alpha and beta chains from naive CD4+ and CD8+ T cells to test how TCR variation relates to lineage commitment. Peripheral blood mononuclear cells were obtained from some 20 unrelated, healthy individuals. The donors were HLA-typed by sequencing at HLA-A, -B, -C, -DRB1, -DQB1 and -DPB1, using the SBTexcellerator protocol, an ABI3130xl analyzer and SBTengine software. Beyond this particular receptor, the publication reports: Possible repertoire bias arising from homeostatic proliferation of naive T cells was not directly addressed. About 13% of the variance in CD4/CD8 propensity appeared to be explained jointly by V genes, J genes and CDR3 charge, in a largely additive manner. In both chains, CD4+ lineage was linked to a positively charged CDR3, whereas CD8+ lineage was linked to a negatively charged CDR3. Because alpha and beta chains were sequenced in bulk and could not be paired, combined chain effects were not evaluated. Bias between naive CD4+ and CD8+ cells was reportedly observed for most V and J gene segments, consistently across donors and independently of HLA genotype.

The run used a 454 GS FLX Titanium. A previously published linear amplification protocol was used to build the TCR libraries, starting from roughly 480 ng of total RNA. Sequencing was carried out on the Roche/454 Genome Sequencer using Titanium chemistry. The authors processed their data as follows. A total of 65,000 to 100,000 rearranged TCR alpha transcripts were sequenced from four or five of the healthy donors. Unique TCR clonotypes were defined by the CDR3 junction under IMGT nomenclature, and duplicate transcripts were removed. In R 2.13.0, logistic regression modeled CD4 versus CD8 status on V and J genes, adjusting for donor effects, with Bonferroni correction for multiple testing. TCRdb trimmed the raw reads at Q25, called clones with MiXCR and kept productive beta chains. Merged by CDR3 protein, the rows form single entries marked with the most common genes and DNA. TCRdb's processing, not the authors', yielded these V and J calls. The sample contains around 200,000 distinct CDR3 sequences, over 60% of them found a single time. The ten largest account for 2.3% of the sample.

The rearrangement joined TRBV6-5 to TRBJ1-2; 7 bases in the middle match TRBD1. This clonotype originated in a pool of human donors in good health; the sample pools cells from several healthy donors. The sequencing sample was made of naive CD4+ and CD8+ T cells sorted from blood, pooled from several donors. The intended sense of this specimen's cell subset or site label: FACS-sorted naive CD4+ (CD45RO-CD45RA+) and naive CD8+ (CD45RA+CD27bright) T cells. The nucleotide sequence reads as follows: TGTGCCAGCACTCAGACAGGGAGGGGCTACACCTTC. It codes for CASTQTGRGYTF.